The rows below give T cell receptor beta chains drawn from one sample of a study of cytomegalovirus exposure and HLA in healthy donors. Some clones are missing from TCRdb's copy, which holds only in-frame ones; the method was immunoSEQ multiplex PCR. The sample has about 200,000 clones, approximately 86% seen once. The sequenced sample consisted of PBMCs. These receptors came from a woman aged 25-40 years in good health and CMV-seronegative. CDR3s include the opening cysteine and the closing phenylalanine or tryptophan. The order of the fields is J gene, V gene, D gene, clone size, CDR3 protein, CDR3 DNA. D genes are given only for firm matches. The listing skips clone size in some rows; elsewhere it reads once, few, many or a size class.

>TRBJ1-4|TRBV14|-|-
CASSLSGRSEKLFF
TGTGCCAGCAGCCTATCCGGGAGGAGCGAAAAACTGTTTTTT
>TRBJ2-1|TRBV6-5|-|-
CASSPQGGRYNEQFF
TGTGCCAGCAGCCCGCAGGGGGGACGCTACAATGAGCAGTTCTTC
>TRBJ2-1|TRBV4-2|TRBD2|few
CASSQTSGLEDNEQFF
TGTGCCAGCAGCCAAACTTCGGGACTAGAGGACAATGAGCAGTTCTTC
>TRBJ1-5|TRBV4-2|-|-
CASSQAYSNQPQHF
TGTGCCAGCAGCCAAGCGTATAGCAATCAGCCCCAGCATTTT
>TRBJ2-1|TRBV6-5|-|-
CASSTGGVRNNEQFF
TGTGCCAGCAGTACCGGCGGGGTGAGAAACAATGAGCAGTTCTTC
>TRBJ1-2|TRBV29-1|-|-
CSVGQDGYTF
TGCAGCGTTGGACAGGATGGCTACACCTTC
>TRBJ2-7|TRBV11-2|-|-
CASSLAGHESYEQYF
TGTGCCAGCAGCTTAGCAGGACACGAATCCTACGAGCAGTACTTC
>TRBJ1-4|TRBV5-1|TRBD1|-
CASSLGQAFNEKLFF
TGCGCCAGCAGCTTAGGACAGGCCTTTAATGAAAAACTGTTTTTT
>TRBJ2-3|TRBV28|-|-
CASSLERGTQYF
TGTGCCAGCAGTTTGGAACGGGGTACGCAGTATTTT
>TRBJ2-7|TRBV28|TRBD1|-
CASSLSELRTGAYEQYF
TGTGCCAGCAGTTTGTCTGAGCTTCGGACAGGGGCCTACGAGCAGTACTTC
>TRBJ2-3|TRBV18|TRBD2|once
CASSRLTSGDTDTQYF
TGTGCCAGCTCCCGTTTGACTAGCGGGGACACAGATACGCAGTATTTT
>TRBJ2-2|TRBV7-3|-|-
CASSTGPPGVGELFF
TGTGCCAGCAGCACGGGACCGCCGGGGGTCGGGGAGCTGTTTTTT
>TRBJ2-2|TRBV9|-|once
CASSAIADPNTGELFF
TGTGCCAGCAGCGCAATAGCGGACCCGAACACCGGGGAGCTGTTTTTT
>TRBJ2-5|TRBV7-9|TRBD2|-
CASSWLAGQGGETQYF
TGTGCCAGCAGCTGGCTAGCGGGGCAGGGAGGGGAGACCCAGTACTTC
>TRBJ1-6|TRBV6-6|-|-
CASSYAGHHSPLHF
TGTGCCAGCAGTTACGCGGGGCATCATTCACCCCTCCACTTT
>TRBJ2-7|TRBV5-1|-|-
CASSLTTASYEQYF
TGCGCCAGCAGCTTGACCACAGCTTCCTACGAGCAGTACTTC
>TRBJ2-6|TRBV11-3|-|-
CASSLGGSGANVLTF
TGTGCCAGCAGCTTGGGGGGCTCTGGGGCCAACGTCCTGACTTTC
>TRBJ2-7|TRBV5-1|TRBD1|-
CASSSLTGVYEQYF
TGCGCCAGCAGTTCCCTTACAGGGGTATACGAGCAGTACTTC
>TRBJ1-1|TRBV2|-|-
CASSGPQAEAFF
TGTGCCAGCAGTGGGCCTCAGGCTGAAGCTTTCTTT
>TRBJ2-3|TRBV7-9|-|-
CASSLGVSTDTQYF
TGTGCCAGCAGCTTAGGAGTGAGCACAGATACGCAGTATTTT
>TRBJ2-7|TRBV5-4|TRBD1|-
CASSQGQDYEQYF
TGTGCCAGCAGCCAGGGACAGGACTACGAGCAGTACTTC
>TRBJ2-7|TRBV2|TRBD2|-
CASRIAGHSYEQYF
TGTGCCAGCAGGATAGCGGGGCACTCCTACGAGCAGTACTTC
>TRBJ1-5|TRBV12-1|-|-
CASSSPWGGQPQHF
TGTGCCAGCAGCTCTCCTTGGGGGGGGCAGCCCCAGCATTTT